Each of the 27 T cell receptor beta chains below was sequenced from the same sample in a study of T cell changes during pregnancy in multiple sclerosis (dated by TCRdb to the late 2010s). The library was obtained by the immunoSEQ multiplex PCR assay. TCRdb obtained this table from immuneACCESS and retained in-frame rearrangements with V and J assigned. These tables miss some clones; where compared with another copy, unresolved V genes account for less than half of the shortfall, and the remainder is unexplained. In all, the sample holds around 92,000 clones, and over 80% of those were seen once. 3.5% to 4.5% of the sample is taken by the ten largest. Sequences were derived from peripheral blood, sampled in the first trimester of pregnancy. These receptors were taken from a female donor with multiple sclerosis, enrolled in a pregnancy study.

V usage is TRBV5-4 and J usage is TRBJ2-7; 8 bases map to TRBD2. Germline V gene lookup returns CDR1 SGHNT and CDR2 YYREEE (reference sequence). The CDR3 extends over 15 amino acids. V was pared by 4 bases and J by 1 base, with 7 bases of the junction left unmatched. The CDR3 is CASSPIGTRSYEQYF. As DNA, the CDR3 is TGTGCCAGCAGCCCCATCGGGACTAGGTCCTACGAGCAGTACTTC.

The chain combines TRBV7-2 with TRBJ2-2; 11 bases map to TRBD2. With V trimmed by 5 bases and J by 6 bases, 5 bases remained unmatched. This CDR3 contains 15 residues. Germline assignment: CDR1 SGHTA and CDR2 FQGNSA. CDR3 sequence: CASSVGTSGPGELFF. The CDR3 DNA sequence: TGTGCCAGCAGCGTCGGGACTAGCGGCCCCGGGGAGCTGTTTTTT.

This chain joins TRBV10-3 and TRBJ1-1; weak D call: TRBD1 (6 bases). The V end was cut by 6 bases, the J end by 1 base, with 9 bases between. Germline V lookup: CDR1 ENHRY, CDR2 SYGVKD. This CDR3 is built from 13 residues. CDR3 nucleotide sequence: TGTGCCATCAGCAGGGGCACGAACACTGAAGCTTTCTTT. This encodes CAISRGTNTEAFF.

CDR3 nucleotides: TGTGCCAGTGACTCGTTCTCCTACAATGAGCAGTTCTTC. This codes for CASDSFSYNEQFF. V and J are TRBV28 and TRBJ2-1; D call uncertain. CDR1 and CDR2 (germline): MDHEN, SYDVKM. The CDR3 length is 13 residues. The V end lost 9 bases, the J end lost 0 bases, and 9 bases lay between the germline ends.

J is TRBJ1-1 and V is TRBV9; D might be TRBD1 (6 bases). Germline V gene sequence: CDR1 SGDLS, CDR2 YYNGEE. This CDR3 has 14 residues. Trimming cost V 6 bases and J 1 base, with 13 bases left between them. The CDR3 is CASTKADRNTEAFF. The CDR3 DNA reads as TGTGCCAGCACCAAAGCGGACAGGAACACTGAAGCTTTCTTT.

The chain carries TRBV5-1 and TRBJ2-1, with TRBD1 matching 11 bases. Per the germline V gene, CDR1 is SGHRS and CDR2 is YFSETQ. The CDR3 spans 17 residues. V shed 3 bases and J 5 bases; nucleotides not matched to a gene: 10. The CDR3 loop is CASSSMGTGGPHNEQFF. CDR3 in DNA: TGCGCCAGCAGCTCCATGGGGACAGGGGGGCCCCACAATGAGCAGTTCTTC.

CDR3 amino acids: CATSRDQGSYNEQFF. CDR3 coding DNA: TGTGCCACCAGCAGAGATCAGGGATCCTACAATGAGCAGTTCTTC. This chain connects TRBV15 to TRBJ2-1, with a tentative D call TRBD1 (5 bases). CDR3 size: 15 residues. Deletions cut 0 bases from V and 1 base from J, with 7 bases between. Germline assignment: CDR1 LNHNV and CDR2 YYDKDF (reference sequence).

CDR3 sequence (DNA): TGTGCCAGCAGCTTAGACGCGAGGAGCAATGAGCAGTTCTTC. This encodes CASSLDARSNEQFF. The chain joins TRBV7-3 to TRBJ2-1; D is unclear. Trimming took 2 bases from V and 6 from J, leaving 11 bases between them. The germline CDR1 and CDR2 sequences are SGHTA and FQGTGA. This CDR3 contains 14 residues.

This clone was recorded once. The chain recombines TRBV18 with TRBJ1-3, with D perhaps TRBD1 (5 bases). In germline, CDR1 is KGHSH, CDR2 LQKENI. The length of the CDR3 is 17 residues. V gave up 2 bases and J gave up 0 bases, with 14 bases separating them. The CDR3 DNA reads TGTGCCAGCTCACCAATCGGAGGGACCCCCTCTGGAAACACCATATATTTT. Translated, it gives CASSPIGGTPSGNTIYF.

This clone was picked up one time. This chain links TRBV9 with TRBJ2-7, with 7 bases aligning to TRBD1. CDR1 is SGDLS and CDR2 is YYNGEE in the germline V gene. CDR3 length: 14 residues. J lost 0 bases, V lost 0 bases, and 0 bases had no gene match. DNA of the CDR3: TGTGCCAGCAGCGTAGGGGACAGCTCCTACGAGCAGTACTTC. It codes for CASSVGDSSYEQYF.

This CDR3 is CASSPLASTTNEKLFF. Written as DNA, the CDR3 is TGTGCCAGCTCACCCCTCGCCAGTACAACTAATGAAAAACTGTTTTTT. The chain carries TRBV18 and TRBJ1-4; D ambiguous. Trimming shortened V by 3 bases and J by 0 bases, and 11 bases separated the two germline ends. This CDR3 has 16 residues. Germline lookup yields CDR1 KGHSH and CDR2 LQKENI.

The chain couples TRBV9 to TRBJ2-3, with D unclear. Germline CDR1 SGDLS, CDR2 YYNGEE. The CDR3 totals 15 residues. Trimming took off 4 bases at V and 3 bases at J, with 15 bases between the two ends. In DNA form, the CDR3 reads TGTGCCAGCAGCCCCGTCCCCTTGAGGACAGATACGCAGTATTTT. Translating it yields CASSPVPLRTDTQYF.

The V gene is TRBV5-1, the J gene TRBJ1-3, with 9 bases lining up with TRBD1. In germline, CDR1 is SGHRS, CDR2 YFSETQ. The V segment lost 0 bases and the J segment 4 bases; nucleotides outside the gene matches: 5. The CDR3 consists of 16 residues. CDR3 residues: CASSLVGQGSGNTIYF. DNA for the CDR3: TGCGCCAGCAGCTTGGTGGGACAGGGATCGGGAAACACCATATATTTT. The variable domain in full, with the rest retrieved from reference TRBV5-1 and TRBJ1-3, is KAGVTQTPRYLIKTRGQQVTLSCSPISGHRSVSWYQQTPGQGLQFLFEYFSETQRNKGNFPGRFSGRQFSNSRSEMNVSTLELGDSALYLCASSLVGQGSGNTIYFGEGSWLTVV.

This clone is a singleton in its sample. V usage is TRBV5-4 and J usage is TRBJ1-3; TRBD1 aligns across 7 bases. The CDR3 loop spans 15 amino acids. Germline V gene sequence: CDR1 SGHNT, CDR2 YYREEE (reference sequence). V shed 4 bases and J 6 bases; nucleotides not matched to a gene: 10. CDR3 amino acids: CASSGGTARANTIYF. The CDR3 nucleotides are TGTGCCAGCAGCGGGGGGACAGCGCGTGCAAACACCATATATTTT.

V gene TRBV7-3 combines with J gene TRBJ2-1; 9 nucleotides line up with TRBD2. The CDR3 has 15 residues. J lost 5 bases, V lost 3 bases, and 5 bases had no gene match. From germline, CDR1 is SGHTA and CDR2 FQGTGA. DNA for the CDR3: TGTGCCAGCAGCTTTCAAGCGGGGGGTAACAATGAGCAGTTCTTC. This translates into CASSFQAGGNNEQFF.

This sequence joins TRBV5-6 and TRBJ2-7, with a possible D match to TRBD2 (6 bases). The CDR3 sequence is 14 residues long. Germline lookup yields CDR1 SGHDT and CDR2 YYEEEE. V lost 4 bases and J 5 bases, leaving 16 bases between the germline ends. The CDR3 reads CASSALLARDEQYF. CDR3 bases: TGTGCCAGCAGCGCCTTACTAGCACGTGACGAGCAGTACTTC.

V and J are TRBV5-6 and TRBJ1-2, with 7 bases fitting TRBD1. This CDR3 is built from 13 residues. Germline values: CDR1 SGHDT, CDR2 YYEEEE. V shed 7 bases and J 3 bases; nucleotides not matched to a gene: 6. The CDR3 nucleotides read TGTGCCAGCGCAGGGCAGGGGGACTATGGCTACACCTTC. Protein sequence: CASAGQGDYGYTF.

The rearrangement uses TRBV7-2 and TRBJ2-3; 13 bases are shared with TRBD2. This CDR3 comprises 18 residues. Losses at the gene ends were 0 bases for V and 5 bases for J; bases not matched to a gene: 8. Germline lookup yields CDR1 SGHTA and CDR2 FQGNSA. This CDR3 reads CASSLAPLAGGAGDTQYF. In DNA form, the CDR3 reads TGTGCCAGCAGCTTAGCCCCACTAGCGGGGGGGGCGGGAGATACGCAGTATTTT.

The chain carries TRBV19 and TRBJ1-6; 8 bases align to TRBD1. The CDR3 is 15 amino acids. CDR1 and CDR2 (germline): LNHDA, SQIVND (reference sequence). J was trimmed by 7 bases and V by 3 bases; bases with no gene match: 5. The CDR3 protein is CASSIGGQVNSPLHF. The CDR3 nucleotides are TGTGCCAGTAGTATTGGGGGACAGGTCAATTCACCCCTCCACTTT.

This rearrangement joins TRBV7-9 to TRBJ1-2; D possibly corresponds to TRBD1 (5 bases). The CDR3 extends over 16 amino acids. V was cut by 3 bases and J by 6 bases, with 20 bases left in between. Looked up from germline, CDR1 is SEHNR and CDR2 is FQNEAQ (reference sequence). The CDR3 bases are TGTGCCAGCAGCTTTCGACAGCCCCCGGAGGGACATGGCTACACCTTC. The encoded protein is CASSFRQPPEGHGYTF.

This clone came up once. V and J are TRBV6-1 and TRBJ2-1, with no clear D. V lost 0 bases and J 2 bases, leaving 11 bases between the germline ends. The length of the CDR3 is 16 residues. The germline CDR1 and CDR2 sequences are MNHNS and SASEGT. For the CDR3, the DNA is TGTGCCAGCAGTGAAGCATCTTCAACGGCCTACAATGAGCAGTTCTTC. Its translation is CASSEASSTAYNEQFF.

Notes on this clone: This sample also contains other DNA sequences that code for the same CDR3. The V gene is TRBV15, the J gene TRBJ2-2; the D is unclear. The CDR3 runs to 15 residues. The germline V gene encodes CDR1 LNHNV and CDR2 YYDKDF (reference sequence). The V end lost 0 bases, the J end lost 1 base, and 6 bases lay between the germline ends. The DNA of the CDR3 is TGTGCCACCAGCAGAGATCTAGGGAACACCGGGGAGCTGTTTTTT. Translated, it gives CATSRDLGNTGELFF.

J is TRBJ1-1 and V is TRBV20-1, with D unresolved. Germline V gives CDR1 DFQATT, CDR2 SNEGSKA (reference sequence). V dropped 6 bases and J dropped 0 bases, with 5 bases sitting between them. The CDR3 is 11 amino acids. CDR3 coding DNA: TGCAGTGCCTTGTTGAACACTGAAGCTTTCTTT. This translates into CSALLNTEAFF.

This clone showed up just once. The chain carries TRBV7-9 and TRBJ1-1, with 10 positions matching TRBD1. Germline V lookup: CDR1 SEHNR, CDR2 FQNEAQ (reference sequence). The CDR3 loop spans 16 amino acids. V shed 6 bases, J shed 11 bases, and the junction held 18 bases outside the gene matches. CDR3 sequence: CASRPPVAGQGPRAFF. The CDR3 DNA is TGTGCCAGCAGGCCTCCCGTCGCGGGACAGGGGCCTCGCGCTTTCTTT.

This clone came up a few times. The genes are TRBV5-6 and TRBJ2-1, with a weak D call TRBD1 (5 bases). V was clipped by 1 base and J by 6 bases, with 8 bases between them. Germline V gene data show CDR1 as SGHDT and CDR2 as YYEEEE. The CDR3 consists of 13 residues. The CDR3 sequence: CASSLQGGNEQFF. The CDR3 DNA sequence: TGTGCCAGCAGCTTGCAGGGTGGCAATGAGCAGTTCTTC.

CDR3 region: CASGLVITSGQGLQEQFF. CDR3 in DNA: TGTGCTAGTGGTTTGGTAATTACCTCGGGACAGGGTCTACAGGAGCAGTTCTTC. This chain connects TRBV12-5 to TRBJ2-1; 9 nucleotides line up with TRBD1. Looked up from germline, CDR1 is LGHNT and CDR2 is FRNRAP. This CDR3 contains 18 residues. Germline trimming cut 0 bases from V and 10 bases from J; bases unmatched to any gene: 16.

The chain carries TRBV6-5 and TRBJ1-1; TRBD1 aligns across 7 bases. The CDR3 spans 16 residues. CDR1 and CDR2 (germline): MNHEY, SVGAGI. V shed 0 bases, J shed 4 bases, and the junction held 8 bases outside the gene matches. CDR3 nucleotide sequence: TGTGCCAGCAGTTACTCGAAAGCAGGGGGGATCACTGAAGCTTTCTTT. It encodes CASSYSKAGGITEAFF.